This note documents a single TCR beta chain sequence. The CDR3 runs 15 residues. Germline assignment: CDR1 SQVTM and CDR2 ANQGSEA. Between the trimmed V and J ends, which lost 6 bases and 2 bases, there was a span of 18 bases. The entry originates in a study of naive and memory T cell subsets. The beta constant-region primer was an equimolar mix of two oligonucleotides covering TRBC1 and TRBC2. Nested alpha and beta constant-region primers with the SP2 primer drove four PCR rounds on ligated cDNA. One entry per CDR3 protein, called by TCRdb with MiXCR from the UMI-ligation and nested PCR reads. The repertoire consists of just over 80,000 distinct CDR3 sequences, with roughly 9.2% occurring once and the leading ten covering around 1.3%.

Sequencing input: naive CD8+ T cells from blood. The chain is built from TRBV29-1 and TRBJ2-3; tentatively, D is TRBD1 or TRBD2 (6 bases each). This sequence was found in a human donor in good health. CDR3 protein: CSVGPPGGYTDTQYF. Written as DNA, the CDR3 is TGCAGCGTCGGCCCCCCCGGGGGCTACACAGATACGCAGTATTTT.